Each of the 32 T cell receptor beta chains below was sequenced from the same sample in a study of Ad26.COV2.S vaccination and SARS-CoV-2 variants. Treatment indicated: about 20 received Ad26.COV2.S at low or high dose, single or two shots; several received placebo; per-sample allocation not given. Samples came from day 63 after the first vaccine or placebo injection. Method: immunoSEQ multiplex PCR; TCRdb's copy keeps in-frame clones and lacks some. The sample lists a few hundred thousand clones, 92% occurring once. This sample comprised peripheral blood, obtained in a trial of Ad26.COV2.S vaccine versus placebo. These receptors were obtained from a person between 18 and 65 years old who received the Ad26.COV2.S COVID-19 vaccine or a placebo.

This clone was counted between two and nine times. This chain joins TRBV7-2 and TRBJ2-7; D may be TRBD1 (6 bases). The CDR3 has 13 residues. Germline loops: CDR1 SGHTA, CDR2 FQGNSA. Deletions cut 5 bases from V and 3 bases from J, with 11 bases between. The CDR3 loop reads CASSPGQLYEQYF. The CDR3 DNA is TGTGCCAGCAGCCCTGGACAGCTCTACGAGCAGTACTTC. Drawing the rest from reference TRBV7-2 and TRBJ2-7, the complete variable domain is GAGVSQSPSNKVTEKGKDVELRCDPISGHTALYWYRQSLGQGLEFLIYFQGNSAPDKSGLPSDRFSAERTGGSVSTLTIQRTQQEDSAVYLCASSPGQLYEQYFGPGTRLTVT.

The chain recombines TRBV7-9 with TRBJ1-2; 11 nucleotides line up with TRBD1. Germline loops: CDR1 SEHNR, CDR2 FQNEAQ (reference sequence). V lost 5 bases and J lost 4; bases outside the gene matches: 6. This CDR3 region has 15 residues. CDR3 coding DNA: TGTGCCAGCAGCCAAGGGACAGGGGGTCCCTATGGCTACACCTTC. Its protein is CASSQGTGGPYGYTF. Complete variable domain (other parts from reference TRBV7-9 and TRBJ1-2): DTGVSQNPRHKITKRGQNVTFRCDPISEHNRLYWYRQTLGQGPEFLTYFQNEAQLEKSRLLSDRFSAERPKGSFSTLEIQRTEQGDSAMYLCASSQGTGGPYGYTFGSGTRLTVV.

The chain carries TRBV7-2 and TRBJ1-5; maybe TRBD1 (6 bases). Per germline, CDR1 SGHTA and CDR2 FQGNSA. V gave up 5 bases and J gave up 3 bases, with 11 bases separating them. The CDR3 loop spans 14 amino acids. For the CDR3, the DNA is TGTGCCAGCAGCCCACAGGGTAACAATCAGCCCCAGCATTTT. It encodes CASSPQGNNQPQHF.

The genes are TRBV6-2 or TRBV6-3 and TRBJ2-7, with D perhaps matching TRBD1 (6 bases). The ends were cut back, 5 bases at V and 4 bases at J, with 24 bases in the middle. The V gene's germline CDR1 is MNHEY and CDR2 SVGEGT. This CDR3 is built from 17 residues. The CDR3 reads CASSPLLQTGSIYEQYF. CDR3 nucleotide sequence: TGTGCCAGCAGTCCCTTACTTCAAACAGGGAGCATATACGAGCAGTACTTC.

This chain links TRBV4-3 with TRBJ2-4; TRBD2 aligns across 11 bases. V trimming: 1 base; J trimming: 1 base; junction bases outside the gene matches: 9. This CDR3 region has 19 residues. Germline-derived CDR1 and CDR2 are LGHNA and YSLEER. The chain's CDR3 is CASSQVAGGPRVAKNIQYF. The CDR3 nucleotides read TGCGCCAGCAGCCAAGTAGCGGGGGGGCCACGCGTGGCCAAAAACATTCAGTACTTC.

The chain uses TRBV30 and TRBJ1-3, with TRBD1 matching 8 bases. The ends lost 5 bases at V and 0 bases at J; junction bases unmatched: 24. This CDR3 comprises 21 residues. Germline-derived CDR1 and CDR2 are GTSNPN and SVGIG (reference sequence). The CDR3 DNA is TGTGCCTGGCTTATCTGGAGACCCCCCCAGGGGGCTGGAAGCTCTGGAAACACCATATATTTT. Encoded protein: CAWLIWRPPQGAGSSGNTIYF. The full variable domain, with the rest looked up from reference TRBV30 and TRBJ1-3, is SQTIHQWPATLVQPVGSPLSLECTVEGTSNPNLYWYRQAAGRGLQLLFYSVGIGQISSEVPQNLSASRPQDRQFILSSKKLLLSDSGFYLCAWLIWRPPQGAGSSGNTIYFGEGSWLTVV.

The chain is built from TRBV5-6 and TRBJ1-2; tentatively, D is TRBD1 (5 bases). In germline, CDR1 is SGHDT, CDR2 YYEEEE. V gave up 4 bases and J gave up 0 bases, with 16 bases separating them. The CDR3 consists of 16 residues. The CDR3 here is CASSPLGGEANYGYTF. CDR3 DNA sequence: TGTGCCAGCAGCCCCCTTGGGGGAGAGGCTAACTATGGCTACACCTTC.

The chain uses TRBV5-1 and TRBJ1-6; 7 bases align to TRBD1. V shed 2 bases and J 3 bases; nucleotides not matched to a gene: 5. Germline CDR1 is SGHRS and CDR2 is YFSETQ. The CDR3 sequence is 16 residues long. CDR3 protein: CASSLVGTDYNSPLHF. The CDR3 region has the DNA TGCGCCAGCAGCTTAGTTGGGACAGACTATAATTCACCCCTCCACTTT.

This rearrangement joins TRBV18 to TRBJ2-7; 7 bases agree with TRBD1. J lost 0 bases, V lost 3 bases, and 5 bases had no gene match. The CDR3 is made up of 15 amino acids. Germline V gene sequence: CDR1 KGHSH, CDR2 LQKENI. CDR3 sequence reads: CASSPSTGPSYEQYF. The CDR3 nucleotides read TGTGCCAGCTCACCGTCGACAGGGCCCTCCTACGAGCAGTACTTC. Supplemented by reference TRBV18 and TRBJ2-7, the full variable domain reads NAGVMQNPRHLVRRRGQEARLRCSPMKGHSHVYWYRQLPEEGLKFMVYLQKENIIDESGMPKERFSAEFPKEGPSILRIQQVVRGDSAAYFCASSPSTGPSYEQYFGPGTRLTVT.

The chain joins TRBV7-2 to TRBJ1-1, with D tentatively TRBD1 (5 bases). There are 16 residues in the CDR3. V lost 0 bases and J 1 base, leaving 12 bases between the germline ends. Looked up from germline, CDR1 is SGHTA and CDR2 is FQGNSA. The CDR3 bases are TGTGCCAGCAGCTTAGCGTGGGGGGTACAGAACACTGAAGCTTTCTTT. Translation: CASSLAWGVQNTEAFF.

This chain uses TRBV11-2 with TRBJ2-2; tentatively, D is TRBD1 (6 bases). Germline loops: CDR1 SGHAT, CDR2 FQNNGV. Trimming took 2 bases from V and 4 from J, leaving 14 bases between them. The CDR3 loop spans 16 amino acids. The CDR3 DNA reads as TGTGCCAGCAGCTTACCCACAGGGTATTCCACCGGGGAGCTGTTTTTT. Protein sequence: CASSLPTGYSTGELFF.

The chain joins TRBV4-3 to TRBJ1-2; a possible D gene is TRBD1 (5 bases). Germline V CDR1 and CDR2: LGHNA, YSLEER. Trimming cost V 3 bases and J 6 bases, with 17 bases left between them. The CDR3 consists of 15 residues. Here the CDR3 reads CASSQNTGGLDGYTF. The DNA for the CDR3 is TGCGCCAGCAGCCAGAATACGGGGGGTTTGGATGGCTACACCTTC.

The V and J genes are TRBV27 and TRBJ2-7, with D perhaps TRBD2 (6 bases). Trimming took off 3 bases at V and 6 bases at J, with 15 bases between the two ends. The CDR3 sequence is 14 residues long. In germline, CDR1 is MNHEY, CDR2 SMNVEV (reference sequence). The CDR3: CASSFRDSGGEQYF. The CDR3 nucleotides are TGTGCCAGCAGTTTTAGGGACTCCGGCGGCGAGCAGTACTTC.

The V gene is TRBV28, the J gene TRBJ1-4, with a weak D call TRBD1 (5 bases). The CDR3 has 14 amino acids. Trimming cost V 3 bases and J 7 bases, with 12 bases left between them. Germline CDR1 reads MDHEN; CDR2 reads SYDVKM. CDR3 bases: TGTGCCAGCAGTTTGTCGGGACCGGCTGAAAAACTGTTTTTT. Encoded protein: CASSLSGPAEKLFF.

This chain connects TRBV7-2 to TRBJ2-5; D is ambiguous. V lost 4 bases, J lost 3 bases, and 15 bases lay in between. This CDR3 has 15 residues. Germline loops: CDR1 SGHTA, CDR2 FQGNSA. The CDR3 nucleotides read TGTGCCAGCAGCTCATCCCGAGGTACGAAAGAGACCCAGTACTTC. Translating it yields CASSSSRGTKETQYF.

This chain uses TRBV6-2 or TRBV6-3 with TRBJ2-3; 7 bases agree with TRBD2. Germline V gene data show CDR1 as MNHEY and CDR2 as SVGEGT. The CDR3 is 15 residues long. Losses at the gene ends were 5 bases for V and 4 bases for J; bases not matched to a gene: 9. CDR3 DNA sequence: TGTGCCAGCAGTACTGGACTAGTCCTCCCAGATACGCAGTATTTT. Protein sequence: CASSTGLVLPDTQYF.

This chain links TRBV9 with TRBJ2-7, with D uncertain. This CDR3 is 14 amino acids long. Germline V gene data show CDR1 as SGDLS and CDR2 as YYNGEE. The V end was cut by 0 bases, the J end by 4 bases, with 11 bases between. The CDR3 is CASSVGVRPYEQYF. As DNA, the CDR3 is TGTGCCAGCAGCGTAGGGGTTCGTCCTTACGAGCAGTACTTC.

The gene calls are TRBV18 and TRBJ2-2; 10 bases agree with TRBD2. Germline V gene sequence: CDR1 KGHSH, CDR2 LQKENI. V lost 5 bases, J lost 1 base, and 1 base stayed unmatched. The CDR3 loop spans 15 amino acids. The CDR3 reads CASSSSGGNTGELFF. The CDR3 nucleotides are TGTGCCAGCTCATCTAGCGGGGGGAACACCGGGGAGCTGTTTTTT.

This chain uses TRBV4-1 with TRBJ1-2, with no clear D. The CDR3 is 15 amino acids. V was pared by 1 base and J by 2 bases, with 11 bases between. The germline gives CDR1 MGHRA, CDR2 YSYEKL. This chain's CDR3 is CASSQGVGVNYGYTF. The CDR3 nucleotides read TGCGCCAGCAGCCAAGGGGTAGGAGTAAACTATGGCTACACCTTC.

This rearrangement joins TRBV12-3 or TRBV12-4 to TRBJ1-4; D is uncertain. CDR3 size: 12 residues. Trimming took off 3 bases at V and 10 bases at J, with 9 bases between the two ends. This CDR3 is CASSFSLGKLFF. The CDR3 DNA sequence: TGTGCCAGCAGTTTTAGTTTAGGAAAACTGTTTTTT.

Details on this clone: The sample holds other DNA sequences that translate to the same CDR3. The J gene is TRBJ2-3, the V gene TRBV5-1; D gene uncertain. Trimming removed 0 bases from V and 0 bases from J, with 5 bases in between. The CDR3 extends over 14 amino acids. CDR1 and CDR2 (germline): SGHRS, YFSETQ. The CDR3 nucleotides read TGCGCCAGCAGCTTGGGAACAAGCACAGATACGCAGTATTTT. It specifies CASSLGTSTDTQYF.

The genes are TRBV25-1 and TRBJ2-5; 8 bases are shared with TRBD1. CDR3 length equals 15 residues. J lost 5 bases, V lost 2 bases, and 7 bases had no gene match. Per the germline V gene, CDR1 is MGHDK and CDR2 is SYGVNS. This CDR3 is CASSEKQGVWETQYF. CDR3 coding DNA: TGTGCCAGCAGTGAAAAACAGGGGGTATGGGAGACCCAGTACTTC.

This chain uses TRBV28 with TRBJ2-4; the match to TRBD1 covers 8 bases. Looked up from germline, CDR1 is MDHEN and CDR2 is SYDVKM. With V trimmed by 5 bases and J by 6 bases, 9 bases remained unmatched. The CDR3 length is 15 residues. The CDR3 reads CASSPRTGIRNIQYF. The CDR3 DNA sequence: TGTGCCAGCAGTCCAAGGACAGGGATAAGAAACATTCAGTACTTC.

V is TRBV4-3 and J is TRBJ1-6; D not resolved. This CDR3 is 13 amino acids long. The V and J ends lost 1 base and 13 bases respectively, with 11 bases between them. The germline gives CDR1 LGHNA, CDR2 YSLEER. CDR3 bases: TGCGCCAGCAGCCAAGTGAAGAGGGCCCCCCTCCACTTT. Its translation: CASSQVKRAPLHF.

The J gene is TRBJ2-3, the V gene TRBV27; tentatively, D is TRBD2 (6 bases). The CDR3 has 14 amino acids. Germline CDR1 and CDR2: MNHEY and SMNVEV (reference sequence). With 10 bases removed from V and 2 bases from J, the gap between germline ends came to 16 bases. In nucleotides, the CDR3 is TGTGCCACCAAGAAGGCGGGGTACACAGATACGCAGTATTTT. Translation: CATKKAGYTDTQYF.

This clone was observed a single time. This CDR3 reads CASSAGQGAGGYTF. DNA of the CDR3: TGTGCCAGCAGCGCCGGACAGGGGGCAGGGGGCTACACCTTC. The genes are TRBV9 and TRBJ1-2; 11 bases match TRBD1. The germline CDR1 and CDR2 sequences are SGDLS and YYNGEE. CDR3 length: 14 amino acids. The trim removed 3 bases at V and 8 bases at J, leaving 6 bases unmatched.

The V gene is TRBV5-6, the J gene TRBJ1-2; D unclear. The length of the CDR3 is 17 residues. Germline loops: CDR1 SGHDT, CDR2 YYEEEE. V was clipped by 0 bases and J by 2 bases, with 17 bases between them. The DNA of the CDR3 is TGTGCCAGCAGCTTGGGGGCAGCTGGACTCGGAAACTATGGCTACACCTTC. It specifies CASSLGAAGLGNYGYTF.

The chain couples TRBV12-3 or TRBV12-4 to TRBJ2-1; D unresolved. This CDR3 region has 10 residues. V dropped 3 bases and J dropped 8 bases, with 2 bases sitting between them. The CDR3 DNA is TGTGCCAGCAGTTTCGATGAGCAGTTCTTC. It yields the protein CASSFDEQFF.

This clone was observed a few times. The CDR3 DNA sequence: TGTGCCAGTAGTATAGCGGGCGGTCAGCCCCAGCATTTT. It specifies CASSIAGGQPQHF. V and J are TRBV19 and TRBJ1-5; D is unresolved. V dropped 1 base and J dropped 6 bases, with 7 bases sitting between them. Looked up from germline, CDR1 is LNHDA and CDR2 is SQIVND (reference sequence). The CDR3 is 13 amino acids.

The chain couples TRBV25-1 to TRBJ2-3; the match to TRBD2 covers 7 bases. CDR1 and CDR2 (germline): MGHDK, SYGVNS. CDR3 length: 15 amino acids. Trimming removed 5 bases from V and 3 bases from J; junction bases left unmatched: 8. The CDR3 loop is CASSHHGLGTDTQYF. DNA of the CDR3: TGTGCCAGCAGTCACCACGGACTAGGTACAGATACGCAGTATTTT.

V and J are TRBV7-2 and TRBJ2-4, with 8 bases matching TRBD1. The germline gives CDR1 SGHTA, CDR2 FQGNSA. The CDR3 covers 17 residues. V was pared by 5 bases and J by 0 bases, with 9 bases of the junction left unmatched. The CDR3 DNA sequence: TGTGCCAGCAGCCTAAGACAGGGGACTTTAGCCAAAAACATTCAGTACTTC. As protein: CASSLRQGTLAKNIQYF.

This clone occurred once. The chain couples TRBV2 to TRBJ2-6, with 8 bases fitting TRBD1. CDR1 and CDR2 from the germline V gene are SNHLY and FYNNEI. CDR3 length: 18 residues. With 4 bases clipped from V and 0 bases from J, the junction kept 8 bases outside the gene matches. The CDR3 protein is CASSAGQGRYSGANVLTF. The CDR3 nucleotides read TGTGCCAGCAGTGCCGGACAGGGCCGATACTCTGGGGCCAACGTCCTGACTTTC.